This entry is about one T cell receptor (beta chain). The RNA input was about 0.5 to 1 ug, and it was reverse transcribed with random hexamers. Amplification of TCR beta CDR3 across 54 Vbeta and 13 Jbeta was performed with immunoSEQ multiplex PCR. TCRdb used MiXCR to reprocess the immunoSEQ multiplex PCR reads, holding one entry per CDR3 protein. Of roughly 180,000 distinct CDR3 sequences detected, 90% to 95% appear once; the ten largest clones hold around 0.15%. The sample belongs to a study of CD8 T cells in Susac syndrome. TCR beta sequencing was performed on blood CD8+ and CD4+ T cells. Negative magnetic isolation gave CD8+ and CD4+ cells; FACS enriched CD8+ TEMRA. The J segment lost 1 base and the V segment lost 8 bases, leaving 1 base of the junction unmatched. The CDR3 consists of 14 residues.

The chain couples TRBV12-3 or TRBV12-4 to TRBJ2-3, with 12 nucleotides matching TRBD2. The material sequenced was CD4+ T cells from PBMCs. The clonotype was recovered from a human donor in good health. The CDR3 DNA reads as TGTGCCAGCCGGACTAGCGGGGGCACAGATACGCAGTATTTT. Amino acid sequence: CASRTSGGTDTQYF.